The TCR beta chain under discussion was sequenced for a study of blood T cell repertoires in COVID-19. The overall study: The samples span acute and convalescent COVID-19 from the United States, Italy and Spain. PBMCs, B-cell-depleted T cells, or T cells provided the cDNA or gDNA that made up the material.

Original processing methods: Amplifying reference gene primers gave estimates of nucleated cell counts. This table comes from immunoSEQ multiplex PCR, and its TCRdb copy is limited to in-frame clones, with some not included. V, J and clone size are taken as reported in that table, and D and trimming were inferred from the DNA itself. The table includes some 150,000 clones, approximately 80% detected once. Seattle enrolled patients during active infection and tracked them longitudinally. V shed 7 bases and J shed 1 base, with 13 bases lying between them. This CDR3 is built from 13 residues. CDR1 is SQVTM, CDR2 ANQGSEA, per germline.

This rearrangement joins TRBV29-1 to TRBJ1-1, with D possibly being TRBD1 (6 bases). This receptor was taken from a woman aged 60-70 years with COVID-19, enrolled during active disease. Sequences were obtained from peripheral blood. The CDR3 is CSAKQGGNTEAFF. The CDR3 DNA follows: TGCAGCGCGAAACAGGGTGGGAACACTGAAGCTTTCTTT.